The source of this T cell receptor beta chain is a study of blood T cell repertoires in COVID-19. Study overall: Two negative PCRs, clearance, or symptom resolution were required of recovered Cohort 3 donors. From T cells, B-cell-depleted T cells, or PBMCs came the material, which was cDNA or gDNA. Acute-phase and convalescent COVID-19 samples originated in the United States, Italy and Spain.

V shed 5 bases, J shed 4 bases, and the junction held 2 bases outside the gene matches. The CDR3 runs to 14 residues. The germline V gene encodes CDR1 MNHEY and CDR2 SMNVEV (reference sequence). Some clones are missing from TCRdb's copy, which holds only in-frame ones; the method was immunoSEQ multiplex PCR. The profile shows fewer than 250,000 clones, around 86% of them singletons. J is TRBJ1-4 and V is TRBV27; 9 bases are shared with TRBD1. The sample was PBMCs or T cells enriched from blood (not recorded which). This TCR was sampled from a man in his thirties or forties in a cohort exposed to, infected with or recovered from COVID-19 (not recorded which). The DNA of the CDR3 is TGTGCCAGCAGTGTGGACAGGGGTAATGAAAAACTGTTTTTT. Its translation: CASSVDRGNEKLFF.